Reported below is one TCR beta chain. What it recognizes is unknown. Primers used in a second PCR of roughly 7 to 12 cycles were a sample-barcoded 5' primer and a J-beta primer mix. TCRdb independently ran MiXCR on the 5' RACE reads; one entry per CDR3 protein. The table records roughly 640,000 distinct CDR3 sequences, around 31% of them present only once. J gave up 2 bases and V 2 bases, and 8 bases lay outside the gene matches. The CDR3 contains 17 residues. The germline V gene encodes CDR1 LGHNA and CDR2 YNFKEQ. The record originates from a study of blood T cells in healthy people across ages. General observations from the study: A strong correlation between TCR beta diversity and naive T cell percentage was seen.

The sequence derives from an elderly woman in good health. The chain uses TRBV4-2 and TRBJ2-2; 7 positions match TRBD2. The sample was blood. The CDR3 sequence: CASSQLGGSGNTGELFF. CDR3 DNA: TGTGCCAGCAGCCAACTGGGGGGGTCTGGAAACACCGGGGAGCTGTTTTTT.